This is a list of T cell receptor beta chains from one sample in a study of blood T cells in healthy people across ages. TCRdb recomputed calls from the 5' RACE reads with MiXCR, one row per CDR3 protein. The sample lists over a million distinct CDR3 sequences; around 27% were seen once. These data were likewise used in another study, on T cells of mothers and their children.

Sequences were obtained from blood. These receptors were collected from a girl aged 2 to 9 in good health. The CDR3 runs from the conserved cysteine through the conserved F or W. Fields, in order: clone size, V gene, J gene, D gene, CDR3 DNA, CDR3 protein. D genes are given only for firm matches. Size is omitted from some rows. Given values are once, few, many or a class for expanded clones.

few	TRBV5-4	TRBJ1-1	NA	TGTGCCAGCAGCTTGATTCGAGGGGCGGCTTTCTTT	CASSLIRGAAFF
few	TRBV11-1	TRBJ2-5	NA	TGTGCCAGCAGCGGAAACCAGGGGTACCAAGAGACCCAGTACTTC	CASSGNQGYQETQYF
NA	TRBV15	TRBJ2-1	TRBD1	TGTGCCACCAGCAGTGACAGGGGGCTTAATGAGCAGTTCTTC	CATSSDRGLNEQFF
NA	TRBV4-1	TRBJ1-2	TRBD1	TGCGCCAGCAGCCAAACCGGGACAGACGTTTATGGCTACACCTTC	CASSQTGTDVYGYTF
NA	TRBV18	TRBJ2-1	NA	TGTGCCAGCTCACCAGCCCTTCTGGGGGATGAGCAGTTCTTC	CASSPALLGDEQFF
few	TRBV28	TRBJ1-1	NA	TGTGCCAGCAGTAAATCAGGGGATCCTGAAGCTTTCTTT	CASSKSGDPEAFF
NA	TRBV20-1	TRBJ2-7	TRBD2	TGCAGTGCTCAAAACCTAGCGGGAGAAAGGGAGCAGTACTTC	CSAQNLAGEREQYF
once	TRBV20-1	TRBJ2-5	NA	TGCAGTGCTACTGTGGAGGGCCAAGAGACCCAGTACTTC	CSATVEGQETQYF
few	TRBV7-9	TRBJ1-1	NA	TGTGCCAGCAGACTCGGAGGGAACACTGAAGCTTTCTTT	CASRLGGNTEAFF
NA	TRBV5-6	TRBJ2-1	TRBD2	TGTGCCAGCAGCTGGGGACTAAACAATGAGCAGTTCTTC	CASSWGLNNEQFF
NA	TRBV5-5	TRBJ2-5	TRBD2	TGTGCCAGCAGCTTGCTAGCGGGAGTCCTCTTAGGAGAGACCCAGTACTTC	CASSLLAGVLLGETQYF
NA	TRBV7-3	TRBJ2-1	NA	TGTGCCAGCAGCCGATATTTTGGAGCGTACAATGAGCAGTTCTTC	CASSRYFGAYNEQFF
many	TRBV7-9	TRBJ2-1	NA	TGTGCCAGCAGCTCGAACCCAGCGTGGTACAATGAGCAGTTCTTC	CASSSNPAWYNEQFF
NA	TRBV6-5	TRBJ2-3	TRBD2	TGTGCCAGCAGTGGTTCAGGGCGGGGGGTCAGCACAGATACGCAGTATTTT	CASSGSGRGVSTDTQYF
NA	TRBV20-1	TRBJ1-3	NA	TGCAGTGCTAGAGAAAGGGTACTGGGAAACACCATATATTTT	CSARERVLGNTIYF
NA	TRBV28	TRBJ2-3	NA	TGTGCCAGTAGAACGGGGGCAGATACGCAGTATTTT	CASRTGADTQYF
NA	TRBV29-1	TRBJ2-2	NA	TGCAGCGTTGCCGAGGGATCCGCCGGGGAGCTGTTTTTT	CSVAEGSAGELFF
NA	TRBV2	TRBJ2-5	TRBD2	TGTGCCAGCAGGGAAGCTAGCGGGCAAGAGACCCAGTACTTC	CASREASGQETQYF
NA	TRBV7-9	TRBJ1-2	TRBD1	TGTGCCATCTCGGGGACAGGAGCTAACTATGGCTACACCTTC	CAISGTGANYGYTF
NA	TRBV12-3/TRBV12-4	TRBJ2-1	NA	TGTGCCAGCAGTTTTTGGAACAGCCAAATAGAGAATGAGCAGTTCTTC	CASSFWNSQIENEQFF
NA	TRBV25-1	TRBJ1-1	NA	TGTGCCAGCAGTGTGGCTAATGAAGCTTTCTTT	CASSVANEAFF
few	TRBV6-5	TRBJ1-1	NA	TGTGCCAGCAGTACCGCGGGACAAATGAACACTGAAGCTTTCTTT	CASSTAGQMNTEAFF